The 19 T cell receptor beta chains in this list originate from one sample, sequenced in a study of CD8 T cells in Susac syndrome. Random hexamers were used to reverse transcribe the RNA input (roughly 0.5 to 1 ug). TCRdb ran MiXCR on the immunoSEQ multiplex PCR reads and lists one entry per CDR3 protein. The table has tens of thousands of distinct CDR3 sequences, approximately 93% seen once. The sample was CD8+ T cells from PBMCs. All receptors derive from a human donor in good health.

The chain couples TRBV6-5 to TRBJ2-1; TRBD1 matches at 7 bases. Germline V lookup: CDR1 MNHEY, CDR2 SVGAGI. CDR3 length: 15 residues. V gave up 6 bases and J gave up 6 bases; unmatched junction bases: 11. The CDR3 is CASSPTGSYGNEQFF. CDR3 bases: TGTGCCAGCAGCCCGACAGGGAGTTATGGCAATGAGCAGTTCTTC.

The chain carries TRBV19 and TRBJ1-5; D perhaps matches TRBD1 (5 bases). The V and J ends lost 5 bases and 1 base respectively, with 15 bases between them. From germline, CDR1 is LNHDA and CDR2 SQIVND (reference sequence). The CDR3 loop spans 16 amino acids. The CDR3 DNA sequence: TGTGCCAGTAGTTGGGGCCTTGGGGGGAGCAATCAGCCCCAGCATTTT. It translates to CASSWGLGGSNQPQHF. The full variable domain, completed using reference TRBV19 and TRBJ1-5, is DGGITQSPKYLFRKEGQNVTLSCEQNLNHDAMYWYRQDPGQGLRLIYYSQIVNDFQKGDIAEGYSVSREKKESFPLTVTSAQKNPTAFYLCASSWGLGGSNQPQHFGDGTRLSIL.

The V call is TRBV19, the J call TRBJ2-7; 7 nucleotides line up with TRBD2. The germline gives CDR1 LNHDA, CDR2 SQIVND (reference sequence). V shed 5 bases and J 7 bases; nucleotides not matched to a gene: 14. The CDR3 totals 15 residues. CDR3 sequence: CASSYDGEGSLEQYF. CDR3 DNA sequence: TGTGCCAGTAGTTATGACGGGGAGGGAAGCCTTGAGCAGTACTTC. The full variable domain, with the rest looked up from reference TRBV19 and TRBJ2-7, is DGGITQSPKYLFRKEGQNVTLSCEQNLNHDAMYWYRQDPGQGLRLIYYSQIVNDFQKGDIAEGYSVSREKKESFPLTVTSAQKNPTAFYLCASSYDGEGSLEQYFGPGTRLTVT.

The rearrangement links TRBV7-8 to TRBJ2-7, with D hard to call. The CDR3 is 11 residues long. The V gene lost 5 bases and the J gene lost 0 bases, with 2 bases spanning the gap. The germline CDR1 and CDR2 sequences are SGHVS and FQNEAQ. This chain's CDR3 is CASSTSYEQYF. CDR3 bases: TGTGCCAGCAGCACCTCCTACGAGCAGTACTTC.

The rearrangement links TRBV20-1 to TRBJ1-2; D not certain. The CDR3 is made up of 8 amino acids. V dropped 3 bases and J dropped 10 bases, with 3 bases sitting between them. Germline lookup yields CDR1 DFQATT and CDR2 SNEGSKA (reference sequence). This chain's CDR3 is CSASPYTF. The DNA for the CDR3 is TGCAGTGCTAGCCCCTACACCTTC.

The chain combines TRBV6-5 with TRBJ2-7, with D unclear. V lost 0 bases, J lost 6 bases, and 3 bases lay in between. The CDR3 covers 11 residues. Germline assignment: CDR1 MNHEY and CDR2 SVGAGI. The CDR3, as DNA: TGTGCCAGCAGTTACTCGACCGAGCAGTACTTC. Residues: CASSYSTEQYF.

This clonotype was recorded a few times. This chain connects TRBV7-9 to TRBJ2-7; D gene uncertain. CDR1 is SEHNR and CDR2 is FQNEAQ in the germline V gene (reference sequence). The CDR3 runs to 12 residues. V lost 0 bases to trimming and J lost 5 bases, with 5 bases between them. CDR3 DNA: TGTGCCAGCAGCTTAGCTTTGCACGAGCAGTACTTC. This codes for CASSLALHEQYF. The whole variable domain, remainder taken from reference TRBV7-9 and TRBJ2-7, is DTGVSQNPRHKITKRGQNVTFRCDPISEHNRLYWYRQTLGQGPEFLTYFQNEAQLEKSRLLSDRFSAERPKGSFSTLEIQRTEQGDSAMYLCASSLALHEQYFGPGTRLTVT.

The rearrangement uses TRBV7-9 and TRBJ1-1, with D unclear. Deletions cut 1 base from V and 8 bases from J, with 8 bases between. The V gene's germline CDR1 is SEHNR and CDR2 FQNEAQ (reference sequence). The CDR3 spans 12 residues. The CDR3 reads CASSLVSTEAFF. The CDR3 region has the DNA TGTGCCAGCAGCTTAGTTTCAACAGAAGCTTTCTTT.

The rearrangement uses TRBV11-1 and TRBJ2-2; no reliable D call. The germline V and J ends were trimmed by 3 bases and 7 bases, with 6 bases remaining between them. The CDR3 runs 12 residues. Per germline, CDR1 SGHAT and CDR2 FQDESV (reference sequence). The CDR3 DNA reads TGTGCCAGCAGCTTCGGAGTCGGGGAGCTGTTTTTT. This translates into CASSFGVGELFF.

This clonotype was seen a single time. CDR3 sequence (DNA): TGTGCCAGCTCGGGACACCCCACAGATACGCAGTATTTT. Protein: CASSGHPTDTQYF. This sequence joins TRBV7-9 and TRBJ2-3; D might be TRBD1 (6 bases). The germline CDR1 and CDR2 sequences are SEHNR and FQNEAQ (reference sequence). The CDR3 sequence is 13 residues long. V was pared by 8 bases and J by 2 bases, with 11 bases between.

CDR3 in amino acids: CASSQASTDTQYF. CDR3 nucleotides: TGTGCCAGCAGCCAGGCTAGCACAGATACGCAGTATTTT. The genes are TRBV7-9 and TRBJ2-3; D uncertain. Trimming removed 5 bases at V and 0 bases at J, with 6 bases between. The CDR3 length is 13 residues. Germline CDR1 reads SEHNR; CDR2 reads FQNEAQ (reference sequence).

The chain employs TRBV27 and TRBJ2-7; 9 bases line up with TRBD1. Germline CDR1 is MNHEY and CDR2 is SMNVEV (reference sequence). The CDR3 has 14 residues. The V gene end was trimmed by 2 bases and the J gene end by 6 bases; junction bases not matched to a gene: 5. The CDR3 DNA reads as TGTGCCAGCAGTTTAACAGGGGGCATTTCCGAGCAGTACTTC. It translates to CASSLTGGISEQYF.

The CDR3 bases are TGTGCCAGCAGCCTTACAGGGAGAGGGGCCTACGAGCAGTACTTC. Its translation is CASSLTGRGAYEQYF. The chain couples TRBV3-1 to TRBJ2-7; TRBD1 is a possible D gene (6 bases). V lost 4 bases to trimming and J lost 2 bases, with 15 bases between them. Looked up from germline, CDR1 is LGHDT and CDR2 is YNNKEL (reference sequence). The CDR3 contains 15 residues.

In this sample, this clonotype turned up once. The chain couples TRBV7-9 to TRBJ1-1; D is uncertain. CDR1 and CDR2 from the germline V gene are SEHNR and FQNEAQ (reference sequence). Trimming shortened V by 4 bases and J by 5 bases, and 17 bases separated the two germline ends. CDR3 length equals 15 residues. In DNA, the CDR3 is TGTGCCAGCAGCTCCCTCCGCAGCGAACAGACTGAAGCTTTCTTT. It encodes CASSSLRSEQTEAFF.

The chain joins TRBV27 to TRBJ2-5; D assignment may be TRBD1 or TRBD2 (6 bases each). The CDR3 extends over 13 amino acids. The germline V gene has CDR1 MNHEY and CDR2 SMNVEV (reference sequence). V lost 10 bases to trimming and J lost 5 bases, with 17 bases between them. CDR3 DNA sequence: TGTGCCATCGGAGGGGGAGCTTGGGAGACCCAGTACTTC. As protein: CAIGGGAWETQYF.

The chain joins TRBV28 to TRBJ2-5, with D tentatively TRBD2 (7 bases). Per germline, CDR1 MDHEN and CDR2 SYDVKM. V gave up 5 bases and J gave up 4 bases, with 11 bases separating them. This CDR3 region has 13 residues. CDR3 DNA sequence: TGTGCCAGCAGTCCAGGGGAGGGAGAGACCCAGTACTTC. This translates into CASSPGEGETQYF. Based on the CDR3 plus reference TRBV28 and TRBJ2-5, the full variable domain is DVKVTQSSRYLVKRTGEKVFLECVQDMDHENMFWYRQDPGLGLRLIYFSYDVKMKEKGDIPEGYSVSREKKERFSLILESASTNQTSMYLCASSPGEGETQYFGPGTRLLVL.

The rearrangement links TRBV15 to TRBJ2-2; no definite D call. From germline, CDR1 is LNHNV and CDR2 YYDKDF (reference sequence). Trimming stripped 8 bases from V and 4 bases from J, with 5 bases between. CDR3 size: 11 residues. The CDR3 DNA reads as TGTGCCACCCAATCCACCGGGGAGCTGTTTTTT. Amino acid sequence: CATQSTGELFF.

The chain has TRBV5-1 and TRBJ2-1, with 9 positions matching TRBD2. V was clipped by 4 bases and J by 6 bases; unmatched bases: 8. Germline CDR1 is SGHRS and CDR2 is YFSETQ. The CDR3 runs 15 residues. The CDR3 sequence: CASSPTSGYRNEQFF. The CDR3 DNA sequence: TGCGCCAGCAGCCCTACTAGCGGGTACCGCAATGAGCAGTTCTTC. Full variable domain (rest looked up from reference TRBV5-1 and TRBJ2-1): KAGVTQTPRYLIKTRGQQVTLSCSPISGHRSVSWYQQTPGQGLQFLFEYFSETQRNKGNFPGRFSGRQFSNSRSEMNVSTLELGDSALYLCASSPTSGYRNEQFFGPGTRLTVL.

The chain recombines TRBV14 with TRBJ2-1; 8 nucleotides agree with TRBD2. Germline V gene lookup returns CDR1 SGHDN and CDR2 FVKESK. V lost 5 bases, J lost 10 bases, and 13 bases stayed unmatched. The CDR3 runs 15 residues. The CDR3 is CASSAVRFGRDEQFF. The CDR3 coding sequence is TGTGCCAGCAGCGCCGTCCGGTTCGGGAGGGACGAGCAGTTCTTC.